Following are 15 T cell receptor beta chains from one sample sequenced in a study of blood T cell repertoires in COVID-19. Libraries were prepared by immunoSEQ multiplex PCR; TCRdb keeps only in-frame clonotypes and omits some of them. The sample has about 250,000 clones, approximately 86% seen once. The material sequenced was PBMCs or T cells enriched from blood (not recorded which). The source is a woman between 25 and 40 years old with acute COVID-19.

The chain joins TRBV6-5 to TRBJ1-2; 8 nucleotides line up with TRBD1. The V gene end was trimmed by 0 bases and the J gene end by 8 bases; junction bases not matched to a gene: 11. CDR3 length equals 16 residues. Germline V lookup: CDR1 MNHEY, CDR2 SVGAGI. The CDR3 here is CASSYSRGGRGPGYTF. CDR3 sequence (DNA): TGTGCCAGCAGTTACTCGAGAGGTGGCAGGGGGCCGGGCTACACCTTC.

The rearrangement joins TRBV19 to TRBJ1-5, with D perhaps matching TRBD1 (6 bases). V dropped 7 bases and J dropped 3 bases, with 13 bases sitting between them. Germline CDR1 LNHDA, CDR2 SQIVND (reference sequence). The CDR3 has 14 residues. CDR3 sequence reads: CASKIRDNNQPQHF. The CDR3 nucleotides are TGTGCCAGTAAAATCCGGGACAACAATCAGCCCCAGCATTTT.

This clone was detected a few times. The gene calls are TRBV29-1 and TRBJ2-7; TRBD2 matches 9 bases. The CDR3 covers 13 residues. The V gene's germline CDR1 is SQVTM and CDR2 ANQGSEA. The V and J ends lost 6 bases and 6 bases, in that order; junction bases with no gene match: 9. The CDR3 is CSVPGLAGLEQYF. CDR3 sequence (DNA): TGCAGCGTCCCGGGACTAGCTGGGCTCGAGCAGTACTTC.

The chain couples TRBV4-1 to TRBJ2-5, with D maybe TRBD1 (6 bases). Germline CDR1 reads MGHRA; CDR2 reads YSYEKL. V was cut by 1 base and J by 9 bases, with 15 bases left in between. The CDR3 totals 14 residues. CDR3 residues: CASSQGTASPPQYF. CDR3 sequence (DNA): TGCGCCAGCAGCCAAGGGACAGCTTCACCTCCCCAGTACTTC.

The V call is TRBV7-8, the J call TRBJ1-5; D possibly corresponds to TRBD1 (6 bases). This CDR3 has 16 amino acids. Germline CDR1 and CDR2: SGHVS and FQNEAQ. Deletions cut 1 base from V and 4 bases from J, with 14 bases between. CDR3 in DNA: TGTGCCAGCAGCTTAGACCCCGGACAGCTTAATCAGCCCCAGCATTTT. This encodes CASSLDPGQLNQPQHF.

The V gene is TRBV7-9, the J gene TRBJ2-5; no clear D gene. V shed 1 base and J shed 2 bases, with 11 bases lying between them. This CDR3 comprises 15 residues. The germline V gene encodes CDR1 SEHNR and CDR2 FQNEAQ (reference sequence). The CDR3 sequence is CASSLVLGLQETQYF. The CDR3 nucleotides are TGTGCCAGCAGCTTAGTGCTCGGGTTGCAAGAGACCCAGTACTTC.

The chain employs TRBV4-1 and TRBJ1-1, with D maybe TRBD1 (5 bases). Germline V gene data show CDR1 as MGHRA and CDR2 as YSYEKL. The CDR3 consists of 13 residues. V gave up 5 bases and J gave up 2 bases, with 9 bases separating them. Written as DNA, the CDR3 is TGCGCCAGCAGCGGGGGGAGTAACACTGAAGCTTTCTTT. As protein: CASSGGSNTEAFF.

V usage is TRBV27 and J usage is TRBJ2-7; D may be TRBD2 (6 bases). The V end lost 2 bases, the J end lost 0 bases, and 11 bases lay between the germline ends. Germline lookup yields CDR1 MNHEY and CDR2 SMNVEV (reference sequence). The CDR3 covers 15 residues. The CDR3 DNA follows: TGTGCCAGCAGTTTAGCGGGAACTACCTCCTACGAGCAGTACTTC. This translates into CASSLAGTTSYEQYF.

This clone was recorded once. The chain links TRBV7-2 to TRBJ2-2, with 9 bases aligning to TRBD1. V lost 5 bases and J lost 4; bases outside the gene matches: 8. CDR1 is SGHTA and CDR2 is FQGNSA in the germline V gene. This CDR3 is built from 16 residues. CDR3 sequence: CASSTGQGFFTGELFF. CDR3 in DNA: TGTGCCAGCAGCACGGGACAGGGATTCTTCACCGGGGAGCTGTTTTTT. Looking up the rest from reference TRBV7-2 and TRBJ2-2 gives the full variable domain: GAGVSQSPSNKVTEKGKDVELRCDPISGHTALYWYRQSLGQGLEFLIYFQGNSAPDKSGLPSDRFSAERTGGSVSTLTIQRTQQEDSAVYLCASSTGQGFFTGELFFGEGSRLTVL.

This clone was counted once. This chain uses TRBV12-3 or TRBV12-4 with TRBJ1-2; possible D gene TRBD1, 5 bases. V lost 6 bases, J lost 7 bases, and 15 bases lay in between. CDR3 length: 13 residues. The CDR3 DNA reads TGTGCCAGCAGGACAACTTTGGGACTTGGCTACACCTTC. The encoded protein is CASRTTLGLGYTF.

The chain links TRBV27 to TRBJ2-1; 9 nucleotides line up with TRBD1. The germline V gene encodes CDR1 MNHEY and CDR2 SMNVEV (reference sequence). The CDR3 covers 15 residues. V gave up 6 bases and J gave up 3 bases; unmatched junction bases: 6. CDR3 amino acids: CASRAGTGSYNEQFF. CDR3 in DNA: TGTGCCAGCAGAGCCGGGACAGGGAGCTACAATGAGCAGTTCTTC.

This clone was detected only once. The chain uses TRBV7-2 and TRBJ2-4; D unclear. Per the germline V gene, CDR1 is SGHTA and CDR2 is FQGNSA. The CDR3 runs 18 residues. V was cut by 1 base and J by 0 bases, with 16 bases left in between. In DNA form, the CDR3 reads TGTGCCAGCAGCTTAGGGGCATGGCCAAATCTAGCCAAAAACATTCAGTACTTC. Protein product: CASSLGAWPNLAKNIQYF.

This CDR3 reads CASFGGTSLNTEAFF. CDR3 sequence (DNA): TGTGCCAGCTTCGGGGGGACCTCCTTGAACACTGAAGCTTTCTTT. This chain connects TRBV28 to TRBJ1-1; D possibly corresponds to TRBD1 (5 bases). The CDR3 runs 15 residues. With 8 bases removed from V and 0 bases from J, the gap between germline ends came to 16 bases. Germline values: CDR1 MDHEN, CDR2 SYDVKM.

The chain links TRBV21-1 to TRBJ1-2; TRBD1, the table's D call, was not compared with the DNA. TRBV21-1 is described as a pseudogene. The length of the CDR3 is 13 residues. In DNA form, the CDR3 reads TGTGCCAGCAGCAATGGACAGGACTATGGCTACACCTTC. This gives the protein CASSNGQDYGYTF.

The chain employs TRBV19 and TRBJ1-2; D gene unclear. Germline V gives CDR1 LNHDA, CDR2 SQIVND (reference sequence). Trimming left V 5 bases short and J 3 bases short, with 7 bases between. The CDR3 covers 12 residues. The CDR3 DNA reads TGTGCCAGTAGTCCGGGGTACTATGGCTACACCTTC. This encodes CASSPGYYGYTF.